This T cell receptor beta chain emerged from a study of patients and donors after allogeneic stem cell transplantation. TCRdb reprocessed the RT-PCR reads with MiXCR, giving one entry per CDR3 protein. This table holds hundreds of thousands of distinct CDR3 sequences, roughly 14% found once. Germline assignment: CDR1 MNHNS and CDR2 SASEGT. The V and J ends lost 7 bases and 10 bases respectively, with 19 bases between them. This CDR3 comprises 13 residues. The TCR was taken from a human donor who was either an allogeneic HSCT recipient or a stem cell or donor lymphocyte infusion donor (not recorded which). It is not recorded whose cells these are; they may come from a transplant donor. The sequencing input was blood, either unsorted or a sorted T cell fraction (not recorded which). The chain recombines TRBV6-1 with TRBJ1-2; D gene uncertain. The CDR3 DNA reads TGTGCCAGCACCCCGGACGGCCTTGGAGACTACACCTTC. As protein: CASTPDGLGDYTF.